The 2 T cell receptor beta chains reported below all come from one sample, sequenced in a study of OX40 agonist ivuxolimab in advanced cancers. Library preparation employed the immunoSEQ multiplex PCR assay. TCRdb took over this immuneACCESS table, retaining in-frame rearrangements with V and J assigned. Such tables are incomplete; in checked studies, under half of the missing clones stem from an unresolved V gene, and the remainder is unexplained. In all, the sample holds approximately 22,000 clones, and approximately 81% of those were seen once. The top ten clones comprise 37% of the sample. The input for sequencing was CD4+ or CD8+ T cells sorted from blood, taken in a trial of the OX40 agonist ivuxolimab. The receptors shown here come from an adult with an advanced solid tumor such as melanoma, head and neck, liver or kidney cancer.

The chain carries TRBV5-5 and TRBJ1-4; D not resolved. Germline CDR1 SGHKS, CDR2 YYEKEE (reference sequence). CDR3 length: 16 amino acids. V was shortened by 4 bases and J by 6 bases, with 19 bases between the two germline ends. The CDR3 sequence is CASSPPTASLHEKLFF. The DNA for the CDR3 is TGTGCCAGCAGCCCCCCGACGGCCTCCCTACATGAAAAACTGTTTTTT.

The chain has TRBV7-2 and TRBJ2-2, with D unclear. CDR3 size: 16 residues. Trimming removed 5 bases at V and 0 bases at J, with 13 bases between. Looked up from germline, CDR1 is SGHTA and CDR2 is FQGNSA. This chain's CDR3 is CASSLSWAPNTGELFF. CDR3 sequence (DNA): TGTGCCAGCAGCCTCTCATGGGCTCCGAACACCGGGGAGCTGTTTTTT.